The 20 T cell receptor beta chains listed next were all sequenced from one sample in a study of cytomegalovirus exposure and HLA in healthy donors. The PCR had 60 Vbeta and 13 Jbeta primers. Sequencing was performed with immunoSEQ multiplex PCR; in TCRdb, only in-frame clones are kept and a portion is missing. The sample carries 100,000 to 150,000 clones, 74% recorded once. The sequencing sample was made of PBMCs. The origin of the receptors is a woman in her forties or fifties in good health and CMV-seropositive.

This clone came up a few times. This chain connects TRBV7-2 to TRBJ2-6; TRBD1 agrees at 7 bases. This CDR3 spans 17 amino acids. After removal of 1 base from V and 0 bases from J, the junction contained 3 bases not matched to a gene. Germline V gene lookup returns CDR1 SGHTA and CDR2 FQGNSA. This CDR3 reads CASSLGGGRSGANVLTF. The CDR3 coding sequence is TGTGCCAGCAGCTTAGGAGGGGGCCGCTCTGGGGCCAACGTCCTGACTTTC.

The CDR3 loop is CASSLNSNYGYTF. The CDR3 nucleotides read TGCGCCAGCAGCTTGAACAGTAACTATGGCTACACCTTC. The chain has TRBV5-1 and TRBJ1-2; D is uncertain. Looked up from germline, CDR1 is SGHRS and CDR2 is YFSETQ. Between the trimmed V and J ends, which lost 1 base and 1 base, there was a span of 5 bases. This CDR3 has 13 amino acids.

The rearrangement links TRBV21-1 to TRBJ1-5; the table gives TRBD1 as D, unverified against the DNA. TRBV21-1 is an annotated pseudogene. The CDR3 is made up of 16 amino acids. This CDR3 reads CASSKEETGHHQPQHF. The CDR3 nucleotides read TGTGCCAGCAGCAAAGAGGAGACAGGGCATCATCAGCCCCAGCATTTT.

This chain connects TRBV10-3 to TRBJ2-3; 8 bases line up with TRBD2. V gave up 10 bases and J gave up 1 base; unmatched junction bases: 1. This CDR3 comprises 12 residues. Germline assignment: CDR1 ENHRY and CDR2 SYGVKD. The CDR3 loop is CATGGGTDTQYF. CDR3 nucleotides: TGTGCCACCGGGGGGGGCACAGATACGCAGTATTTT.

In its sample, this clone was seen once. The J gene is TRBJ2-5, the V gene TRBV28; perhaps TRBD1 as D (6 bases). Trimming stripped 7 bases from V and 6 bases from J, with 15 bases between. CDR3 length: 13 amino acids. Germline V CDR1 and CDR2: MDHEN, SYDVKM. CDR3 amino acids: CASTRAGAQTQYF. In nucleotides, the CDR3 is TGTGCCAGCACTAGGGCAGGGGCGCAGACCCAGTACTTC.

The chain's CDR3 is CASSDIIARGTDTQYF. CDR3 bases: TGTGCCAGCAGTGACATTATTGCCAGGGGCACAGATACGCAGTATTTT. The chain uses TRBV2 and TRBJ2-3, with D possibly matching TRBD1 (5 bases). The CDR3 loop spans 16 amino acids. From germline, CDR1 is SNHLY and CDR2 FYNNEI. V was shortened by 3 bases and J by 1 base, with 14 bases between the two germline ends.

V gene TRBV7-3 combines with J gene TRBJ2-3; 11 positions match TRBD1. The length of the CDR3 is 20 residues. CDR1 is SGHTA, CDR2 FQGTGA, per germline. Unmatched junction bases numbered 15, after V lost 4 bases and J lost 0 bases. The CDR3: CASSSKGTGTGGTSTDTQYF. DNA for the CDR3: TGTGCCAGCAGCTCAAAGGGTACCGGGACAGGGGGTACTAGCACAGATACGCAGTATTTT.

The chain has TRBV5-4 and TRBJ1-4; TRBD1 aligns across 10 bases. The V gene end was trimmed by 4 bases and the J gene end by 5 bases; junction bases not matched to a gene: 2. The CDR3 runs to 14 residues. CDR1 is SGHNT, CDR2 YYREEE, per germline (reference sequence). The CDR3 nucleotides are TGTGCCAGCAGCCTGACAGGGGGCAATGAAAAACTGTTTTTT. Translating gives CASSLTGGNEKLFF.

This clone came up once. The rearrangement joins TRBV5-1 to TRBJ1-3; D might be TRBD1 (6 bases). Per germline, CDR1 SGHRS and CDR2 YFSETQ. The CDR3 length is 16 residues. Between the trimmed V and J ends, which lost 3 bases and 4 bases, there was a span of 17 bases. The DNA of the CDR3 is TGCGCCAGCAGCTCCGGGACACCCGCCGGCGGAAACACCATATATTTT. Protein product: CASSSGTPAGGNTIYF.

The table lists this clone with a few counts. This sequence joins TRBV4-3 and TRBJ1-2; 10 nucleotides agree with TRBD1. V was clipped by 1 base and J by 3 bases; unmatched bases: 2. This CDR3 comprises 15 residues. Per the germline V gene, CDR1 is LGHNA and CDR2 is YSLEER. CDR3 nucleotide sequence: TGCGCCAGCAGCCAAGGCGGACAGGGGGACTATGGCTACACCTTC. It codes for CASSQGGQGDYGYTF.

This chain uses TRBV27 with TRBJ1-5; perhaps TRBD1 as D (5 bases). CDR1 MNHEY and CDR2 SMNVEV come from the germline V gene (reference sequence). V was clipped by 5 bases and J by 2 bases, with 16 bases between them. The CDR3 totals 16 residues. The CDR3 spells CASSMAAGGGNQPQHF. The CDR3 bases are TGTGCCAGCAGTATGGCTGCCGGGGGTGGCAATCAGCCCCAGCATTTT.

This clone has only a few counts. The gene calls are TRBV5-1 and TRBJ2-2; 12 nucleotides match TRBD1. With 0 bases clipped from V and 6 bases from J, the junction kept 6 bases outside the gene matches. The germline CDR1 and CDR2 sequences are SGHRS and YFSETQ. The CDR3 length is 17 residues. The CDR3 DNA follows: TGCGCCAGCAGCTTGGAAGGGACAGGGGGCGCTTCCGGGGAGCTGTTTTTT. As protein: CASSLEGTGGASGELFF.

The chain has TRBV11-3 and TRBJ2-6; maybe TRBD2 (6 bases). This CDR3 is 17 amino acids long. Germline CDR1 is SGHNT and CDR2 is YENEEA. Trimming removed 5 bases from V and 0 bases from J, with 14 bases in between. The CDR3 sequence is CASSNGGYFSGANVLTF. CDR3 in DNA: TGTGCCAGCAGCAACGGAGGGTATTTCTCTGGGGCCAACGTCCTGACTTTC.

The chain combines TRBV5-6 with TRBJ2-2; no clear D. The V gene's germline CDR1 is SGHDT and CDR2 YYEEEE. V lost 3 bases and J 1 base, leaving 7 bases between the germline ends. The CDR3 extends over 14 amino acids. CDR3: CASSSTENTGELFF. The CDR3, as DNA: TGTGCCAGCAGCTCTACAGAGAACACCGGGGAGCTGTTTTTT.

V is TRBV6-1 and J is TRBJ2-5; 7 bases match TRBD2. This CDR3 is 14 amino acids long. CDR1 and CDR2 from the germline V gene are MNHNS and SASEGT. The V segment lost 4 bases and the J segment 2 bases; nucleotides outside the gene matches: 4. CDR3 in amino acids: CASSGAGVQETQYF. The CDR3 DNA is TGTGCCAGCAGTGGGGCGGGGGTACAAGAGACCCAGTACTTC.

The rearrangement uses TRBV5-8 and TRBJ1-3; D is unresolved. Trimming left V 2 bases short and J 6 bases short, with 12 bases between. The CDR3 extends over 14 amino acids. Per the germline V gene, CDR1 is SGHTS and CDR2 is YDEGEE. This CDR3 is CASSFGYGKNTIYF. The CDR3 coding sequence is TGTGCCAGCAGCTTCGGGTATGGAAAAAACACCATATATTTT.

This clone occurred a few times. The DNA for the CDR3 is TGTGCCAGTAGTACAATGGGACTACGGACGCAGTATTTT. It specifies CASSTMGLRTQYF. V is TRBV19 and J is TRBJ2-3; 7 nucleotides line up with TRBD2. V lost 4 bases and J lost 9; bases outside the gene matches: 7. Germline loops: CDR1 LNHDA, CDR2 SQIVND (reference sequence). The CDR3 covers 13 residues.

The chain employs TRBV12-5 and TRBJ1-1; D not resolved. The V end was cut by 2 bases, the J end by 1 base, with 5 bases between. The germline V gene has CDR1 LGHNT and CDR2 FRNRAP. The CDR3 is 13 amino acids. The CDR3 loop reads CASGLRANTEAFF. The CDR3 DNA reads TGTGCTAGTGGTTTGAGAGCGAACACTGAAGCTTTCTTT.

In nucleotides, the CDR3 is TGTGCCATCAGTGATACCGGGACTAGCGGGGGAGGCTCCTACAATGAGCAGTTCTTC. It codes for CAISDTGTSGGGSYNEQFF. The V gene is TRBV10-3, the J gene TRBJ2-1; 14 bases agree with TRBD2. The germline V gene encodes CDR1 ENHRY and CDR2 SYGVKD. The CDR3 consists of 19 residues. V shed 3 bases and J 0 bases; nucleotides not matched to a gene: 7.

This clone appeared once. This chain links TRBV7-6 with TRBJ2-5, with 7 bases lining up with TRBD1. The J call may be incorrect, as the DNA end agrees better with TRBJ2-7. CDR3 size: 15 residues. Germline CDR1 and CDR2: SGHVS and FNYEAQ. Written as DNA, the CDR3 is TGTGCCAGCAGCCTCCAGGGACAGACCTTTTACGAGCAGTACTTC. Translating gives CASSLQGQTFYEQYF.